The 3 T cell receptor beta chains below come from one sample, sequenced in a study of blood T cell repertoires in COVID-19. TCRdb keeps only in-frame clones here, not all; method: immunoSEQ multiplex PCR. The data show 50,000 to 75,000 clones, 70% to 90% seen once. Sequencing was done on a sample of peripheral blood. These receptors came from a man aged 55 to 70 with acute or convalescent COVID-19.

V gene TRBV2 combines with J gene TRBJ2-1; D may be TRBD1 (6 bases). The V end lost 6 bases, the J end lost 9 bases, and 18 bases lay between the germline ends. Germline V gives CDR1 SNHLY, CDR2 FYNNEI. The CDR3 loop spans 14 amino acids. The CDR3: CASSPSTGFTEQFF. The CDR3 region has the DNA TGTGCCAGCAGCCCATCAACAGGGTTTACTGAGCAGTTCTTC. Combining the CDR3 with reference TRBV2 and TRBJ2-1 gives the whole variable domain EPEVTQTPSHQVTQMGQEVILRCVPISNHLYFYWYRQILGQKVEFLVSFYNNEISEKSEIFDDQFSVERPDGSNFTLKIRSTKLEDSAMYFCASSPSTGFTEQFFGPGTRLTVL.

This chain links TRBV9 with TRBJ2-5; D gene ambiguous. The V and J ends lost 7 bases and 0 bases respectively, with 7 bases between them. Germline V lookup: CDR1 SGDLS, CDR2 YYNGEE. This CDR3 comprises 12 residues. CDR3: CASASNQETQYF. The CDR3 DNA follows: TGTGCCAGCGCCTCTAACCAAGAGACCCAGTACTTC.

This clone was counted once. The V call is TRBV19, the J call TRBJ2-6, with D unclear. CDR3 length equals 17 residues. Looked up from germline, CDR1 is LNHDA and CDR2 is SQIVND (reference sequence). Trimming took off 5 bases at V and 3 bases at J, with 17 bases between the two ends. In nucleotides, the CDR3 is TGTGCCAGTAGTGGCCCCGTCCCCCCGTTTGGGGCCAACGTCCTGACTTTC. This encodes CASSGPVPPFGANVLTF. The full variable domain, in which reference TRBV19 and TRBJ2-6 provide the parts outside the CDR3, is DGGITQSPKYLFRKEGQNVTLSCEQNLNHDAMYWYRQDPGQGLRLIYYSQIVNDFQKGDIAEGYSVSREKKESFPLTVTSAQKNPTAFYLCASSGPVPPFGANVLTFGAGSRLTVL.